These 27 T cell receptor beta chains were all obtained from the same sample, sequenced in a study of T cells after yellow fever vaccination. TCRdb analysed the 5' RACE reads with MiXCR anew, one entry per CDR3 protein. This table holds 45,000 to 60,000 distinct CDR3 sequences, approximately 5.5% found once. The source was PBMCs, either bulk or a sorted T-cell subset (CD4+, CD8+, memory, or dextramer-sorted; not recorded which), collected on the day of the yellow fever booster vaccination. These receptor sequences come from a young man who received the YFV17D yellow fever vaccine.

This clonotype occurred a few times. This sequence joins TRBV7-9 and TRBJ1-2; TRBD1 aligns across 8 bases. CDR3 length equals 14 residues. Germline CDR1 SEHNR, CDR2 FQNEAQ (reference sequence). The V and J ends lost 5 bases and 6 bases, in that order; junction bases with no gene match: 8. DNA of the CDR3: TGTGCCAGCAGCCAGAGGCAGGGGGCAGATGGCTACACCTTC. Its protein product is CASSQRQGADGYTF. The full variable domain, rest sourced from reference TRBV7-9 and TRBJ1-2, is DTGVSQNPRHKITKRGQNVTFRCDPISEHNRLYWYRQTLGQGPEFLTYFQNEAQLEKSRLLSDRFSAERPKGSFSTLEIQRTEQGDSAMYLCASSQRQGADGYTFGSGTRLTVV.

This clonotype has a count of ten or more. The CDR3 nucleotides read TGTGCCAGCAGTTCGCCGGGACCAGAGGCTAGCACAGATACGCAGTATTTT. This sequence encodes CASSSPGPEASTDTQYF. V is TRBV27 and J is TRBJ2-3; tentatively, D is TRBD1 or TRBD2 (5 bases each). Germline CDR1 reads MNHEY; CDR2 reads SMNVEV (reference sequence). Trimming pared 4 bases from V and 0 bases from J, leaving 17 bases between. The CDR3 loop spans 17 amino acids.

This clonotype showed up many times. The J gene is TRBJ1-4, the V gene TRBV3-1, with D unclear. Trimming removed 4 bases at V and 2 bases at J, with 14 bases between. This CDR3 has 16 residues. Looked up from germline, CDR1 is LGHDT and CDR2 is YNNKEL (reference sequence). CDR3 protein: CASSPQPSQTNEKLFF. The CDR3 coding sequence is TGTGCCAGCAGCCCGCAGCCTTCGCAGACTAATGAAAAACTGTTTTTT.

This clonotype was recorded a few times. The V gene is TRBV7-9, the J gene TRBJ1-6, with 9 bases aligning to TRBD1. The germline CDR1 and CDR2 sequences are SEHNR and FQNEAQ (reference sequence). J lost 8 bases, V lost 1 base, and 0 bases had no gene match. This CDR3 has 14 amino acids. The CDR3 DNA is TGTGCCAGCAGCTTAGGGACAGGGGATTCACCCCTCCACTTT. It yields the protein CASSLGTGDSPLHF.

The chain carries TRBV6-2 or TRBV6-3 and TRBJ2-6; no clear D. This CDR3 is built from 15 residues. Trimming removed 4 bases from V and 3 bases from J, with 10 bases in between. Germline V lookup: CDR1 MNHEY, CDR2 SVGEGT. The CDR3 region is CASSWGSLGANVLTF. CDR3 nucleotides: TGTGCCAGCAGTTGGGGATCACTTGGGGCCAACGTCCTGACTTTC.

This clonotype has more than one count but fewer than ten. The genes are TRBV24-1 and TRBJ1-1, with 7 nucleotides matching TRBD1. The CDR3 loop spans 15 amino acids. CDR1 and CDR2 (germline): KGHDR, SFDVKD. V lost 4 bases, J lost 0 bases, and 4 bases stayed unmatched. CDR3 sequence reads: CATSDPGQMNTEAFF. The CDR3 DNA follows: TGTGCCACCAGTGACCCGGGACAGATGAACACTGAAGCTTTCTTT.

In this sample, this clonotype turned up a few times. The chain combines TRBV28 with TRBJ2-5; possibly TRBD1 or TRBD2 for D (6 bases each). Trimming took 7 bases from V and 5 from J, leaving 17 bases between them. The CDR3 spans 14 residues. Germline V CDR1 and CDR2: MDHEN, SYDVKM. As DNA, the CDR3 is TGTGCCAGCAAAAATGGGGGGCGCGGGGAGACCCAGTACTTC. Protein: CASKNGGRGETQYF.

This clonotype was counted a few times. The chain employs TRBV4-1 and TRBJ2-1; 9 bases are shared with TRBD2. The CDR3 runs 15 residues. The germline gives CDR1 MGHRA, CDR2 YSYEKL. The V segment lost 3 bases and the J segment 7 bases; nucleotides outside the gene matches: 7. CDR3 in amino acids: CASSHVSGGLNEQFF. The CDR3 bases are TGCGCCAGCAGCCACGTAAGCGGGGGGTTGAATGAGCAGTTCTTC.

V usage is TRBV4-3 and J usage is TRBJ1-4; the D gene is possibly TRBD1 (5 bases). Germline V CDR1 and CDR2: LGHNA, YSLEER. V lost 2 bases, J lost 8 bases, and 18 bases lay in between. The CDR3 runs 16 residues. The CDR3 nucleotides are TGCGCCAGCAGCCAATGGGGGGGTAGCATAATGGAAAAACTGTTTTTT. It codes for CASSQWGGSIMEKLFF.

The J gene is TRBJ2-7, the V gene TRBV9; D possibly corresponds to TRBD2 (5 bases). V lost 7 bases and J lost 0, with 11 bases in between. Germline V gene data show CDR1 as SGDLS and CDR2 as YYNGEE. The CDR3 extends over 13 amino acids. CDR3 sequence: CASSGLSSYEQYV. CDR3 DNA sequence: TGTGCCAGCTCGGGATTGAGCTCCTACGAGCAGTACGTC.

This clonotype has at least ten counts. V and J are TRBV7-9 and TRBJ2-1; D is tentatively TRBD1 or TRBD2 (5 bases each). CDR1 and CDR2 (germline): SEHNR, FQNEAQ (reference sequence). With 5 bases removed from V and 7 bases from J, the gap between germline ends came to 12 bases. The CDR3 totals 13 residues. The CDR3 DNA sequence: TGTGCCAGCAGCCCCGGGGCTTGGAATGAGCAGTTCTTC. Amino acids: CASSPGAWNEQFF.

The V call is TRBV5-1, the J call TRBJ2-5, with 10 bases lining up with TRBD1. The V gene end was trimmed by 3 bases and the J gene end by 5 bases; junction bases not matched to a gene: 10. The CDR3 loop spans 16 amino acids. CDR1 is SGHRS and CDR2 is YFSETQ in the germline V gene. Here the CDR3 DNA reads TGCGCCAGCAGCTCCTCTCGGGACAGGGGTGGGGAGACCCAGTACTTC. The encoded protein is CASSSSRDRGGETQYF.

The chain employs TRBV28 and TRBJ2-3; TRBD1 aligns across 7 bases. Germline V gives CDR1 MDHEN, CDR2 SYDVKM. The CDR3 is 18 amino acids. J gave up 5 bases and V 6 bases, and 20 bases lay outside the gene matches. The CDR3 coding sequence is TGTGCCAGCAGCCAACTAGGGGGTGTAGGGGGCTCGGGAGATACGCAGTATTTT. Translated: CASSQLGGVGGSGDTQYF.

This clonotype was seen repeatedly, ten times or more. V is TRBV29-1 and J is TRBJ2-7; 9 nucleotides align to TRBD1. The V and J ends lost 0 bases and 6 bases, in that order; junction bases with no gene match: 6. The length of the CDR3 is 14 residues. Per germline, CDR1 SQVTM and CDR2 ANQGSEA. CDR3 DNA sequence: TGCAGCGTTGAAGACCCGGGACAGGGTGCCGAGCAGTACTTC. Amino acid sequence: CSVEDPGQGAEQYF.

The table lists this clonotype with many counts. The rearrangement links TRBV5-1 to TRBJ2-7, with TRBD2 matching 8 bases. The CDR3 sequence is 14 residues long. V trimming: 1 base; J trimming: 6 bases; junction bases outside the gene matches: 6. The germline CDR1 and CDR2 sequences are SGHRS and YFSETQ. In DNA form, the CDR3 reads TGCGCCAGCAGCTTGAGCGGGGGACCGGGCGAGCAGTACTTC. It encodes CASSLSGGPGEQYF.

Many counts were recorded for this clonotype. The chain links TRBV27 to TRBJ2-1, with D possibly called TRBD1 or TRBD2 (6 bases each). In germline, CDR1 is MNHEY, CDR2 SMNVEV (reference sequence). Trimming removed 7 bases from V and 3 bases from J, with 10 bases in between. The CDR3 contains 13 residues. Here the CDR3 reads CASMGGFYNEQFF. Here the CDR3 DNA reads TGTGCCAGCATGGGGGGCTTCTACAATGAGCAGTTCTTC.

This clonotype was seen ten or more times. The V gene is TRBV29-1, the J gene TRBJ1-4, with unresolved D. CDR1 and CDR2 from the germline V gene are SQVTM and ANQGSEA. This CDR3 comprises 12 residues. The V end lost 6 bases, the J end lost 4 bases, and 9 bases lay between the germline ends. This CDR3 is CSVARDNEKLFF. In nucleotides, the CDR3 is TGCAGCGTAGCCCGAGATAATGAAAAACTGTTTTTT. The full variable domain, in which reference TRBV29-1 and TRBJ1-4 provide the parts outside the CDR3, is SAVISQKPSRDICQRGTSLTIQCQVDSQVTMMFWYRQQPGQSLTLIATANQGSEATYESGFVIDKFPISRPNLTFSTLTVSNMSPEDSSIYLCSVARDNEKLFFGSGTQLSVL.

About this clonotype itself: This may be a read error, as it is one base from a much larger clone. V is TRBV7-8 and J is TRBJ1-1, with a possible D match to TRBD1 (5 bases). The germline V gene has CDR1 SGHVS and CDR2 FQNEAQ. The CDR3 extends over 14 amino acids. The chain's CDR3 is CASSSGFRNSEAFF. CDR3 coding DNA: TGTGCCAGCAGCTCAGGGTTCCGGAACTCTGAAGCTTTCTTT.

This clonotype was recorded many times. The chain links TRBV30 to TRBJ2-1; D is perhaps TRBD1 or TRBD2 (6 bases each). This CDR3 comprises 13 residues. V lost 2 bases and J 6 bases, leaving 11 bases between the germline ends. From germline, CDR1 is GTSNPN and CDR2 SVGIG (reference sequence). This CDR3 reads CAWSSQGGNEQFF. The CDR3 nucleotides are TGTGCCTGGAGTTCACAGGGAGGCAATGAGCAGTTCTTC.

CDR3 bases: TGTGCCAGCAGGGTAACAGGGGTCTTGTATGGCTACACCTTC. Amino acids: CASRVTGVLYGYTF. V is TRBV12-3 or TRBV12-4 and J is TRBJ1-2, with 7 positions matching TRBD1. This CDR3 spans 14 amino acids. With V trimmed by 6 bases and J by 5 bases, 9 bases remained unmatched.

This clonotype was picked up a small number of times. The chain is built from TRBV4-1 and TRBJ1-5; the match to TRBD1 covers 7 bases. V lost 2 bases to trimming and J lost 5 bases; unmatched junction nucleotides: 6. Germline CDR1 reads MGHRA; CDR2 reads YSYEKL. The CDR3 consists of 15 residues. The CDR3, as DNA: TGCGCCAGCAGCCAATTACAGGGGCCCGATCAGCCCCAGCATTTT. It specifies CASSQLQGPDQPQHF.

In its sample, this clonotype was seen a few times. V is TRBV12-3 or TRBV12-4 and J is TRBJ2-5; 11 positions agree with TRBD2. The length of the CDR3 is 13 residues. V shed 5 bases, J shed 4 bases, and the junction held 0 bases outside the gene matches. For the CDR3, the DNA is TGTGCCAGCAGTACTAGCGGGGGAGAGACCCAGTACTTC. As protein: CASSTSGGETQYF.

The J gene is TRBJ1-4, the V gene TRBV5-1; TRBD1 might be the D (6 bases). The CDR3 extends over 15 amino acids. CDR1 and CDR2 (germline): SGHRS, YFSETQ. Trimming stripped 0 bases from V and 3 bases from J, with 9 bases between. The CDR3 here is CASSLEGTPNEKLFF. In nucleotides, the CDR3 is TGCGCCAGCAGCTTGGAGGGGACACCTAATGAAAAACTGTTTTTT.

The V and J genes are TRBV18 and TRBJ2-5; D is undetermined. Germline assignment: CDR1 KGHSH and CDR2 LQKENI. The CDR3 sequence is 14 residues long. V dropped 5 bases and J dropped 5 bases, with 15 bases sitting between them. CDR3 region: CASSTSNTLETQYF. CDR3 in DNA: TGTGCCAGCTCAACGTCCAATACCCTTGAGACCCAGTACTTC.

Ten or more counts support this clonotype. CDR3 sequence: CASSESGGGGYEQYF. The CDR3 bases are TGCGCCAGCAGTGAGTCGGGCGGCGGAGGCTACGAGCAGTACTTC. The chain combines TRBV10-1 with TRBJ2-7; D may be TRBD2 (5 bases). CDR3 size: 15 residues. CDR1 is WNHNN, CDR2 SYGVQD, per germline (reference sequence). Between the trimmed V and J ends, which lost 0 bases and 3 bases, there was a span of 12 bases.

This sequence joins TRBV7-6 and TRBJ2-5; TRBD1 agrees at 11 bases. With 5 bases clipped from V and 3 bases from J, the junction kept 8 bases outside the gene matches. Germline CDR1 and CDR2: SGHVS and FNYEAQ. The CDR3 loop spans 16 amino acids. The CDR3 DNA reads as TGTGCCAGCAGCACCGCCGGGACAGGGGGTAAAGAGACCCAGTACTTC. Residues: CASSTAGTGGKETQYF.

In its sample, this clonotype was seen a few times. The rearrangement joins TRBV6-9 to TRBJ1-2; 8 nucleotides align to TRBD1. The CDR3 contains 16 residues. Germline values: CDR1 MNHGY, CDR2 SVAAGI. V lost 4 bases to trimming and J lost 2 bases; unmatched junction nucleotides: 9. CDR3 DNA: TGTGCCAGCAGTTTCCCACCCTCAGGGGGCAACTATGGCTACACCTTC. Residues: CASSFPPSGGNYGYTF.